The rows below give T cell receptor beta chains drawn from one sample of a study of blood T cell repertoires in COVID-19. Method: immunoSEQ multiplex PCR; TCRdb's copy keeps in-frame clones and lacks some. The profile shows hundreds of thousands of clones, about 89% of them singletons. The specimen was peripheral blood. These receptors were taken from a woman in her 30s with COVID-19, enrolled during active disease. CDR3s include the opening cysteine and the closing phenylalanine or tryptophan. Fields, in order: J gene, V gene, CDR3 protein.

J: TRBJ1-2
V: TRBV28
CDR3: CASGTQEGFYYGYTF

J: TRBJ1-2
V: TRBV10-3
CDR3: CAISEAGLNYGYTF

J: TRBJ2-7
V: TRBV5-5
CDR3: CASTFSGGTEQYF

J: TRBJ1-1
V: TRBV5-4
CDR3: CASSLGTDQYEAFF

J: TRBJ2-1
V: TRBV24-1
CDR3: CATSDWGGESGSYNEQFF

J: TRBJ2-1
V: TRBV7-9
CDR3: CASSLASAGLVNEQFF

J: TRBJ1-4
V: TRBV6-1
CDR3: CASSEAQGAANEKLFF

J: TRBJ2-2
V: TRBV5-6
CDR3: CASSAGPQGAGELFF

J: TRBJ2-2
V: TRBV11-3
CDR3: CASSPGLAGGYTGELFF

J: TRBJ2-4
V: TRBV10-3
CDR3: CAISERTGGNIQYF

J: TRBJ2-4
V: TRBV11-3
CDR3: CASSPGGVGNIQYF

J: TRBJ1-1
V: TRBV28
CDR3: CASSSRQGAGSRAFF

J: TRBJ1-1
V: TRBV7-9
CDR3: CASSHTVGPLEAFF

J: TRBJ2-2
V: TRBV4-3
CDR3: CASSIQGAGNTGELFF

J: TRBJ1-5
V: TRBV27
CDR3: CASSPEFRNQPQHF

J: TRBJ1-3
V: TRBV7-2
CDR3: CASSLTVSSGNTIYF

J: TRBJ1-2
V: TRBV2
CDR3: CASSARQTSRNYGYTF

J: TRBJ2-1
V: TRBV21-1
CDR3: CASSTTGTSGTQPMYNEQFF

J: TRBJ2-1
V: TRBV7-2
CDR3: CASSLGTSGIYNEQFF

J: TRBJ2-5
V: TRBV27
CDR3: CASKYSGSTETQYF

J: TRBJ2-7
V: TRBV4-1
CDR3: CASSLGNRGRSREQYF

J: TRBJ1-4
V: TRBV15
CDR3: CATSIGIRGNEKLFF

J: TRBJ2-1
V: TRBV5-1
CDR3: CASSWSTGYEQFF

J: TRBJ1-1
V: TRBV28
CDR3: CASRPKRGGTYTEAFF

J: TRBJ1-2
V: TRBV5-4
CDR3: CASSPNRGPGYGYTF

J: TRBJ2-3
V: TRBV29-1
CDR3: CSVIGLAGMTSTDTQYF

J: TRBJ2-7
V: TRBV5-6
CDR3: CASSLTGSSYEQYF

J: TRBJ2-3
V: TRBV5-6
CDR3: CASSWVADTSTDTQYF

J: TRBJ1-2
V: TRBV2
CDR3: CASSAGLGYGYTF

J: TRBJ2-5
V: TRBV7-6
CDR3: CASSLVGGALETQYF

J: TRBJ2-5
V: TRBV19
CDR3: CASSPQVAGGPLTETQYF

J: TRBJ1-2
V: TRBV14
CDR3: CASSQEGTLTAWGYTF

J: TRBJ1-3
V: TRBV4-3
CDR3: CASSQESPGGKGVNTIYF

J: TRBJ2-7
V: TRBV20-1
CDR3: CSAWDNYEQYF

J: TRBJ2-7
V: TRBV21-1
CDR3: CASSGQALYEQYF

J: TRBJ2-6
V: TRBV5-6
CDR3: CASSPTPSGGANVLTF

J: TRBJ1-5
V: TRBV19
CDR3: CASKLQATSNQPQHF

J: TRBJ2-2
V: TRBV19
CDR3: CASLTAGGQGELFF

J: TRBJ2-3
V: TRBV28
CDR3: CASSTTSGGPRDTQYF

J: TRBJ1-2
V: TRBV6-5
CDR3: CASGGGSGRYTF

J: TRBJ2-1
V: TRBV6-4
CDR3: CASSDSSGGTINEQFF

J: TRBJ2-4
V: TRBV11-3
CDR3: CASSLSGQNIQYF

J: TRBJ1-2
V: TRBV3-1/TRBV3-2
CDR3: CASSSGQAIYGYTF

J: TRBJ2-7
V: TRBV6-5
CDR3: CASSYEIAGAAYEQYF

J: TRBJ2-7
V: TRBV7-8
CDR3: CASSSKVTPSYEQYF

J: TRBJ1-1
V: TRBV19
CDR3: CASSIWTAAWGTEAFF

J: TRBJ2-5
V: TRBV24-1
CDR3: CATSETGLVRYF

J: TRBJ2-7
V: TRBV11-2
CDR3: CASSSGDGAYEQYF

J: TRBJ2-3
V: TRBV7-2
CDR3: CASSPQPAGAIGDTQYF

J: TRBJ2-3
V: TRBV30
CDR3: CAWSPVIADTQYF

J: TRBJ2-5
V: TRBV5-1
CDR3: CASSLAGGSGREETQYF

J: TRBJ1-1
V: TRBV27
CDR3: CASSPIRRSTEAFF

J: TRBJ1-6
V: TRBV6-5
CDR3: CASSYQPGLRNSPLHF